The sequence of this T cell receptor beta chain was determined in a study of cytotoxic CD8 clonotypes in ibrutinib-treated CLL. On the study more broadly: Samples showed on average around 260,000 productive templates and over 80,000 productive rearrangements.

For TCR beta libraries, roughly 1.9 micrograms of genomic DNA were obtained from cryopreserved PBMCs. Generated by immunoSEQ multiplex PCR, the TCRdb table keeps only in-frame clones and is missing some. In the table there are about 140,000 clones, around 84% of which are singletons. Trimming cost V 4 bases and J 6 bases, with 10 bases left between them. The CDR3 is 13 residues long. Germline CDR1 reads MGHRA; CDR2 reads YSYEKL. Source: PBMCs, taken after 36 months of ibrutinib treatment. The receptor comes from a human donor with chronic lymphocytic leukemia. This sequence joins TRBV4-1 and TRBJ1-5; the D is unclear. CDR3 region: CASSRSPPQPQHF. The CDR3 nucleotides read TGCGCCAGCAGCCGGAGCCCCCCTCAGCCCCAGCATTTT.